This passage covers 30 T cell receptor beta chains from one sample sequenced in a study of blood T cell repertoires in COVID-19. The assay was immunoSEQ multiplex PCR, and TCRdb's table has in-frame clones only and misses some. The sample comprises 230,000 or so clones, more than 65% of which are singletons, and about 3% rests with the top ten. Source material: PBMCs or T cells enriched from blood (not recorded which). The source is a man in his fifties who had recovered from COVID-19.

CDR3 residues: CASSQDVEGGSTPEQYF. CDR3 DNA: TGTGCCAGCAGCCAAGATGTGGAAGGCGGGAGCACCCCCGAGCAGTACTTC. This sequence joins TRBV3-1 (or the pseudogene TRBV3-2) and TRBJ2-7; 7 nucleotides align to TRBD2. The CDR3 runs to 17 residues. Germline V lookup: CDR1 LGHDT, CDR2 YNNKEL (reference sequence). Trimming cost V 0 bases and J 6 bases; bases outside gene matches: 14.

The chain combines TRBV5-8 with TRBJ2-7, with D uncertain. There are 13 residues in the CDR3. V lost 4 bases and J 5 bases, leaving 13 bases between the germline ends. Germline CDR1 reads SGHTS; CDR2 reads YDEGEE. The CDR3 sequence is CASSAAPLHEQYF. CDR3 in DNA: TGTGCCAGCAGCGCGGCTCCCCTCCACGAGCAGTACTTC.

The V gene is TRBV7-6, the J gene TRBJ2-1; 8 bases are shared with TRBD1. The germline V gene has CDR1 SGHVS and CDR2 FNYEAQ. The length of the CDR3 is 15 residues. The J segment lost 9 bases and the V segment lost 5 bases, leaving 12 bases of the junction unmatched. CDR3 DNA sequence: TGTGCCAGCAGCCCAAATTCGCAGGGGGCTGGTGAGCAGTTCTTC. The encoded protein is CASSPNSQGAGEQFF.

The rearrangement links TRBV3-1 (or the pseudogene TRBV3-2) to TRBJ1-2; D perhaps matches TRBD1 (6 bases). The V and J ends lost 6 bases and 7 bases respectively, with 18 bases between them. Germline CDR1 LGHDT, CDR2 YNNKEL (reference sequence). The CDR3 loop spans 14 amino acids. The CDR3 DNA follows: TGTGCCAGCAGAGACACAGGGTATGAAGGTGGCTACACCTTC. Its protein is CASRDTGYEGGYTF.

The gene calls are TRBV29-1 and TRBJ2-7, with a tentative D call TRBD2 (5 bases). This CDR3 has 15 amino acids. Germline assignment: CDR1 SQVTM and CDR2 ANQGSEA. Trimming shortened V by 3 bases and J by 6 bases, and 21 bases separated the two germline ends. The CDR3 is CSVEPLRAVSGEQYF. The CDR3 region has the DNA TGCAGCGTTGAGCCCCTGAGGGCCGTATCGGGCGAGCAGTACTTC.

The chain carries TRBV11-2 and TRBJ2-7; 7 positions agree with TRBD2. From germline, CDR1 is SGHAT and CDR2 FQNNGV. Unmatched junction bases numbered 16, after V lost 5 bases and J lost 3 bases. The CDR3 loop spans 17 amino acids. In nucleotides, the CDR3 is TGTGCCAGCAGCCAACGGACGGTCGCTAGCGGCCTCTACGAGCAGTACTTC. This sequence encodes CASSQRTVASGLYEQYF.

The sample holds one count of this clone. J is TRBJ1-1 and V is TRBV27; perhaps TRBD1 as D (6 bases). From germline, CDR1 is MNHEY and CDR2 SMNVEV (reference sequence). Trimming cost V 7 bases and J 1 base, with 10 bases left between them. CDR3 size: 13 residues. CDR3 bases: TGTGCCAGCACCCGGGGGGCGAACACTGAAGCTTTCTTT. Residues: CASTRGANTEAFF.

CDR3 in DNA: TGTGCCAGCTACCCGACCCGGGAAAACAATGAGCAGTTCTTC. Translation: CASYPTRENNEQFF. The chain carries TRBV6-5 and TRBJ2-1, with TRBD2 as a possible D gene (5 bases). CDR3 length: 14 amino acids. Trimming pared 8 bases from V and 5 bases from J, leaving 16 bases between. Germline V gene data show CDR1 as MNHEY and CDR2 as SVGAGI.

CDR3 loop: CASSEALGTANYGYTF. Written as DNA, the CDR3 is TGTGCCAGCAGTGAAGCGCTCGGGACAGCTAACTATGGCTACACCTTC. The V and J genes are TRBV6-1 and TRBJ1-2; 7 nucleotides line up with TRBD1. The CDR3 consists of 16 residues. Germline V gene sequence: CDR1 MNHNS, CDR2 SASEGT. V dropped 0 bases and J dropped 0; count of bases not matched to a gene: 4.

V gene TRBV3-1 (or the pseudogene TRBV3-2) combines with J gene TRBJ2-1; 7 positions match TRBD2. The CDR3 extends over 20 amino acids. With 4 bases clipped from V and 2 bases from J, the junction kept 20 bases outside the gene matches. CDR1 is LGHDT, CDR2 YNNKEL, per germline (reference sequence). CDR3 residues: CASSPPRGSGISGAYNEQFF. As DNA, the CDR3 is TGTGCCAGCAGCCCTCCACGCGGGAGTGGTATATCAGGTGCCTACAATGAGCAGTTCTTC.

The CDR3 bases are TGTGCCAGCAGGAGGACAGGGATGAGCGAGACCCAGTACTTC. Its protein product is CASRRTGMSETQYF. The chain carries TRBV25-1 and TRBJ2-5; TRBD1 agrees at 8 bases. Germline V lookup: CDR1 MGHDK, CDR2 SYGVNS. The CDR3 spans 14 residues. The V and J ends lost 6 bases and 5 bases, in that order; junction bases with no gene match: 8.

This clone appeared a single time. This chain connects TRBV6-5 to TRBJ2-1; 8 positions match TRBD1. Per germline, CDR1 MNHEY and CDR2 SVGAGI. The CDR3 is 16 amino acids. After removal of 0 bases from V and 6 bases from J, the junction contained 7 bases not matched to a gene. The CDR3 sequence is CASSYSRDRSANEQFF. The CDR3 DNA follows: TGTGCCAGCAGTTACTCGAGGGACAGGTCTGCCAATGAGCAGTTCTTC.

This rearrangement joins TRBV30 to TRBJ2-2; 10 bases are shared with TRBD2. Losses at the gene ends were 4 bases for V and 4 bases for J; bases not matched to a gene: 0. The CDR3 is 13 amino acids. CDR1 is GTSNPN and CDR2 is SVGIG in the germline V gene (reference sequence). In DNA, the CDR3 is TGTGCCTGGACTAGCGGGGGCACCGGGGAGCTGTTTTTT. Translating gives CAWTSGGTGELFF.

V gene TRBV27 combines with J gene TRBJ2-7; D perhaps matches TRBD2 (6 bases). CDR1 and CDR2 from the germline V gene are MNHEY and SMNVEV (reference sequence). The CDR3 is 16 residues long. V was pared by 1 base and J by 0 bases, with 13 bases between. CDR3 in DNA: TGTGCCAGCAGTTTATTTGGTCGGACTAACTCCTACGAGCAGTACTTC. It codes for CASSLFGRTNSYEQYF.

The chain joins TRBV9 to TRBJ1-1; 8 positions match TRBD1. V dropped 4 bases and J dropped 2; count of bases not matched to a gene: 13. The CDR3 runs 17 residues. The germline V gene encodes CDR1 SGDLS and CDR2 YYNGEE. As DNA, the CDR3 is TGTGCCAGCAGCTTCATCATCCCTGGGACAGGAAACACTGAAGCTTTCTTT. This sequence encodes CASSFIIPGTGNTEAFF.

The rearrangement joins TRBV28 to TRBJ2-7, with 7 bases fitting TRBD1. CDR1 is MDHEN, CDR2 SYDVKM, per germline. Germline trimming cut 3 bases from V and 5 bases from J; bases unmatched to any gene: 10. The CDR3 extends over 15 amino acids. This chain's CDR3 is CASSLYRQGYNEQYF. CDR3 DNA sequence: TGTGCCAGCAGTTTGTATAGACAGGGTTACAACGAGCAGTACTTC.

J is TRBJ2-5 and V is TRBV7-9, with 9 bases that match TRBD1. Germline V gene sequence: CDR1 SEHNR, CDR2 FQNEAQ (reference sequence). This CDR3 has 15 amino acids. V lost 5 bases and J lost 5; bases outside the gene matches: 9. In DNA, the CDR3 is TGTGCCAGCAGCCGTAACAGGGGGCTCGGGGAGACCCAGTACTTC. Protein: CASSRNRGLGETQYF.

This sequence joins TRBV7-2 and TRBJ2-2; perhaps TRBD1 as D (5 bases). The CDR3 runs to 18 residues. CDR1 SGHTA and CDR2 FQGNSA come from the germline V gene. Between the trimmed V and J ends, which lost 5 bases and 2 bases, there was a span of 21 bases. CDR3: CASSLINTGPSNTGELFF. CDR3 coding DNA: TGTGCCAGCAGCCTTATTAATACAGGACCCAGTAACACCGGGGAGCTGTTTTTT.

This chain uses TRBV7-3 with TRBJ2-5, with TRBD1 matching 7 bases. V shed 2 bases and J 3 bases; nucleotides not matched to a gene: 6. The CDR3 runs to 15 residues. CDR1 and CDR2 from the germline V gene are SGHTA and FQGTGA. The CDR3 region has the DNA TGTGCCAGCAGCTTACTCCCCGGGACAGAAGAGACCCAGTACTTC. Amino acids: CASSLLPGTEETQYF.

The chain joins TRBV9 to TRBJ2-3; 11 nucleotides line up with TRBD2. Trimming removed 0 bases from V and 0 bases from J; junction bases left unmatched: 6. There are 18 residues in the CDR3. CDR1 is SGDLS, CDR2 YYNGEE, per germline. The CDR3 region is CASSVATSSGGSTDTQYF. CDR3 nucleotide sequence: TGTGCCAGCAGCGTAGCTACATCTAGCGGGGGGAGCACAGATACGCAGTATTTT.

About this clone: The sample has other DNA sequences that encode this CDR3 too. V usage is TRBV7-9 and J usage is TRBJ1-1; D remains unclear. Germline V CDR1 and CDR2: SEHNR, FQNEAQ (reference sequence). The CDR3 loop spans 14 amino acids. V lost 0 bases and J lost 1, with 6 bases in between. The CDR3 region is CASSLAGGNTEAFF. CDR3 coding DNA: TGTGCCAGCAGCTTAGCCGGAGGGAACACTGAAGCTTTCTTT.

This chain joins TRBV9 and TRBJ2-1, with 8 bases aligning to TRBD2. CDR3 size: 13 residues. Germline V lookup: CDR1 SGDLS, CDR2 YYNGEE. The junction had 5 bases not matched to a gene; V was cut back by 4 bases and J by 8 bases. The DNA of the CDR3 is TGTGCCAGCAGCCCAAGACTAGCGCATGAGCAGTTCTTC. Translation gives CASSPRLAHEQFF. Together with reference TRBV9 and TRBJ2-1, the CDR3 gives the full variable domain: DSGVTQTPKHLITATGQRVTLRCSPRSGDLSVYWYQQSLDQGLQFLIQYYNGEERAKGNILERFSAQQFPDLHSELNLSSLELGDSALYFCASSPRLAHEQFFGPGTRLTVL.

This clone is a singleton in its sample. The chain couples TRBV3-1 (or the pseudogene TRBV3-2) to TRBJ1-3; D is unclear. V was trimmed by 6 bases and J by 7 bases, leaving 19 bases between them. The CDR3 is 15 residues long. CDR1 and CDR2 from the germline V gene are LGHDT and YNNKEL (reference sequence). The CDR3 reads CASRHTTDSRNTIYF. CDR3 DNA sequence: TGTGCCAGCAGGCATACCACGGACTCTCGGAACACCATATATTTT.

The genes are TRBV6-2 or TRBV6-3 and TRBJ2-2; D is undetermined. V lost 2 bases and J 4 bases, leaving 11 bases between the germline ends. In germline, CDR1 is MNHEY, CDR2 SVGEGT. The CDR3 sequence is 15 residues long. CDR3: CASSYVTQSTGELFF. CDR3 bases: TGTGCCAGCAGTTACGTGACACAGAGCACCGGGGAGCTGTTTTTT.

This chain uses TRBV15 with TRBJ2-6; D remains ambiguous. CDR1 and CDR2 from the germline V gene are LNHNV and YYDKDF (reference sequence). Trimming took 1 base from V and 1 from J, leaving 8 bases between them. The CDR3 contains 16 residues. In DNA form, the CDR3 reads TGTGCCACCAGCAGAGTGACGGGTTCTGGGGCCAACGTCCTGACTTTC. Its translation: CATSRVTGSGANVLTF.

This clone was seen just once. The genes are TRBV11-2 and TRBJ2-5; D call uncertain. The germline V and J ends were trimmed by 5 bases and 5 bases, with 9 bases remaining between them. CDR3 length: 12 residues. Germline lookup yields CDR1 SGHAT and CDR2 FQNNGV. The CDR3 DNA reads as TGTGCCAGCAGCCTGTTCGGGGAGACCCAGTACTTC. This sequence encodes CASSLFGETQYF.

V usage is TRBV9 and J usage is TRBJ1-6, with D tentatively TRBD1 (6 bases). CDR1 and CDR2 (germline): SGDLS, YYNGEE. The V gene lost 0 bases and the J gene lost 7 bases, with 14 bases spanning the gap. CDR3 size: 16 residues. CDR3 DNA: TGTGCCAGCAGCGTAGGCGGTGGGGGCTTGAATTCACCCCTCCACTTT. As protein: CASSVGGGGLNSPLHF.

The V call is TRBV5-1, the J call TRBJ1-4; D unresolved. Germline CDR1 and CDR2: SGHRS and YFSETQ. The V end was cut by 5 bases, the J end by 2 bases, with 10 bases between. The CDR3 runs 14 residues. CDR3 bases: TGCGCCAGCAGTACCTCTGCGACTAATGAAAAACTGTTTTTT. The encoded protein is CASSTSATNEKLFF. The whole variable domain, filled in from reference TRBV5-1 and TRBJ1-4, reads KAGVTQTPRYLIKTRGQQVTLSCSPISGHRSVSWYQQTPGQGLQFLFEYFSETQRNKGNFPGRFSGRQFSNSRSEMNVSTLELGDSALYLCASSTSATNEKLFFGSGTQLSVL.

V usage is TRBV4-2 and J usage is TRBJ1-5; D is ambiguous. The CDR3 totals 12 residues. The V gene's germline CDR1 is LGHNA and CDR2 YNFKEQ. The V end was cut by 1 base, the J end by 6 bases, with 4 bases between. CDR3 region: CASSQVGQPQHF. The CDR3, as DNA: TGTGCCAGCAGCCAAGTCGGTCAGCCCCAGCATTTT.

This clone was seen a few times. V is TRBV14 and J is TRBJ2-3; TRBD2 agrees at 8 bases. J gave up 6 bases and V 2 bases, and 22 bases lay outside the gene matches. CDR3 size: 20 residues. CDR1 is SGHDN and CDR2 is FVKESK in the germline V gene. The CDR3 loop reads CASSQRKTGLQGLGSDTQYF. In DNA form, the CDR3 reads TGTGCCAGCAGCCAACGAAAAACCGGGCTCCAGGGACTAGGTTCGGATACGCAGTATTTT.